These 10 T cell receptor beta chains were all obtained from the same sample, sequenced in a study of blood T cell repertoires in COVID-19 (dated by TCRdb to the early 2020s). The method behind the library was the immunoSEQ multiplex PCR assay. In its TCRdb copy, this immuneACCESS table keeps in-frame sequences only and misses some clones. Where compared with another copy, unresolved V genes explain less than half of these, and the others have no known cause. The sample table records 95,000 to 150,000 clones; around 77% of these occur just once. The top ten clones comprise approximately 8% of the sample. The sequenced sample was peripheral blood. The receptors come from a human donor in a cohort sampled during active COVID-19.

This clone came up once. The rearrangement uses TRBV5-4 and TRBJ2-2, with 8 bases fitting TRBD1. Germline assignment: CDR1 SGHNT and CDR2 YYREEE (reference sequence). CDR3 length: 16 residues. With 0 bases clipped from V and 4 bases from J, the junction kept 5 bases outside the gene matches. CDR3 sequence (DNA): TGTGCCAGCAGCTTGGAAGCCAGGGGGCGCACCGGGGAGCTGTTTTTT. Translating it yields CASSLEARGRTGELFF.

This clone has a handful of counts. The chain recombines TRBV5-1 with TRBJ1-2, with D uncertain. The CDR3 spans 14 residues. Germline loops: CDR1 SGHRS, CDR2 YFSETQ. V lost 4 bases, J lost 2 bases, and 12 bases lay in between. The CDR3 nucleotides are TGCGCCAGCAGCCCCGCAGGCGTGAACTATGGCTACACCTTC. It yields the protein CASSPAGVNYGYTF.

The rearrangement uses TRBV9 and TRBJ2-3, with 7 bases aligning to TRBD2. CDR1 and CDR2 from the germline V gene are SGDLS and YYNGEE. This CDR3 spans 16 amino acids. J was trimmed by 6 bases and V by 7 bases; bases with no gene match: 17. In DNA form, the CDR3 reads TGTGCCAGCGATTCCGGCCGCCGGGGGGTACTCGATACGCAGTATTTT. It translates to CASDSGRRGVLDTQYF. Full variable domain (remainder filled in from reference TRBV9 and TRBJ2-3): DSGVTQTPKHLITATGQRVTLRCSPRSGDLSVYWYQQSLDQGLQFLIQYYNGEERAKGNILERFSAQQFPDLHSELNLSSLELGDSALYFCASDSGRRGVLDTQYFGPGTRLTVL.

Concerning this clone itself: This clone may be a read error of a much larger clone one base away. The chain combines TRBV12-3 or TRBV12-4 with TRBJ2-7; TRBD1 agrees at 7 bases. CDR3 length: 12 amino acids. The V segment lost 6 bases and the J segment 4 bases; nucleotides outside the gene matches: 3. CDR3 amino acids: CASSQTGYEQYF. CDR3 bases: TGTGCCAGCAGCCAGACAGGGTACGAGCAGTACTTC.

The chain uses TRBV30 and TRBJ2-5, with D maybe TRBD2 (6 bases). Germline V gene sequence: CDR1 GTSNPN, CDR2 SVGIG (reference sequence). V was cut by 2 bases and J by 5 bases, with 9 bases left in between. CDR3 length equals 12 residues. The CDR3 nucleotides are TGTGCCTGGAGTTCAGGGAGGGAGACCCAGTACTTC. Protein sequence: CAWSSGRETQYF.

The chain has TRBV5-6 and TRBJ2-5; 7 nucleotides align to TRBD2. The CDR3 totals 13 residues. V was clipped by 6 bases and J by 2 bases; unmatched bases: 4. From germline, CDR1 is SGHDT and CDR2 YYEEEE. The chain's CDR3 is CASNSGMQETQYF. For the CDR3, the DNA is TGTGCCAGCAACAGCGGGATGCAAGAGACCCAGTACTTC.

CDR3 sequence reads: CASSPRGQGRTEAFF. CDR3 coding DNA: TGTGCCAGCAGCCCTCGTGGACAGGGAAGAACTGAAGCTTTCTTT. The V call is TRBV11-3, the J call TRBJ1-1, with 8 bases matching TRBD1. V lost 5 bases to trimming and J lost 5 bases; unmatched junction nucleotides: 10. This CDR3 comprises 15 residues. Germline values: CDR1 SGHNT, CDR2 YENEEA.

V is TRBV6-1 and J is TRBJ2-7; D might be TRBD2 (7 bases). Germline CDR1 is MNHNS and CDR2 is SASEGT. The CDR3 is 15 residues long. V lost 3 bases and J 4 bases, leaving 16 bases between the germline ends. In nucleotides, the CDR3 is TGTGCCAGCAGTGATGGGGCGGGGGCTCCTTACGAGCAGTACTTC. Translated, it gives CASSDGAGAPYEQYF.

The chain joins TRBV7-8 to TRBJ2-7, with D perhaps matching TRBD1 (5 bases). V lost 4 bases to trimming and J lost 5 bases, with 12 bases between them. The CDR3 has 13 amino acids. CDR1 SGHVS and CDR2 FQNEAQ come from the germline V gene. The CDR3 DNA follows: TGTGCCAGCAGCTCCCAGGGTCCCGACGAGCAGTACTTC. It specifies CASSSQGPDEQYF.

For this clone: This CDR3 is also generated by other DNA sequences in the sample. This chain uses TRBV6-5 with TRBJ1-5; no firm D call. The CDR3 spans 13 residues. Germline V gene data show CDR1 as MNHEY and CDR2 as SVGAGI. Trimming removed 2 bases at V and 1 base at J, with 3 bases between. This CDR3 is CASSYSSNQPQHF. Here the CDR3 DNA reads TGTGCCAGCAGTTACAGCAGCAATCAGCCCCAGCATTTT.